The clone carrying this T cell receptor beta chain has ten or more counts. Its antigen is as yet unknown. CDR1 is SEHNR, CDR2 FQNEAQ, per germline (reference sequence). The CDR3 is made up of 13 amino acids. Deletions cut 5 bases from V and 7 bases from J, with 12 bases between. The data belong to a study of regulatory T cells in long-lasting Graves disease. Whole-study results and caveats: Among samples with persistent disease, TRBV28, TRBJ1-2 and TRBJ2-5 were favored.

TCR beta libraries were built with iRepertoire HTBI primers and Arm-PCR of CDR3 regions. TCRdb ran MiXCR on the multiplex PCR reads and lists one entry per CDR3 protein. The sample has about 460,000 distinct CDR3 sequences; 13% to 15% are singletons. Regarding time point: newly diagnosed GD, antithyroid drugs for less than 3 months. PBMC-derived RNA was used for the TCR library. This sample also appeared in a second study, on T cells in Graves' hyperthyroidism and ophthalmopathy. From that report: The authors' 13 V-J model separated ophthalmopathy from stable hyperthyroidism.

The sequencing here drew on peripheral blood mononuclear cells (PBMCs), taken at new diagnosis, from a patient treated with antithyroid drugs. The sequence derives from a woman aged 50 to 60 with Graves disease. V and J are TRBV7-9 and TRBJ2-1; TRBD1 is a possible D gene (5 bases). The CDR3 sequence: CASSPEGVNEQFF. CDR3 bases: TGTGCCAGCAGCCCAGAAGGGGTGAATGAGCAGTTCTTC.